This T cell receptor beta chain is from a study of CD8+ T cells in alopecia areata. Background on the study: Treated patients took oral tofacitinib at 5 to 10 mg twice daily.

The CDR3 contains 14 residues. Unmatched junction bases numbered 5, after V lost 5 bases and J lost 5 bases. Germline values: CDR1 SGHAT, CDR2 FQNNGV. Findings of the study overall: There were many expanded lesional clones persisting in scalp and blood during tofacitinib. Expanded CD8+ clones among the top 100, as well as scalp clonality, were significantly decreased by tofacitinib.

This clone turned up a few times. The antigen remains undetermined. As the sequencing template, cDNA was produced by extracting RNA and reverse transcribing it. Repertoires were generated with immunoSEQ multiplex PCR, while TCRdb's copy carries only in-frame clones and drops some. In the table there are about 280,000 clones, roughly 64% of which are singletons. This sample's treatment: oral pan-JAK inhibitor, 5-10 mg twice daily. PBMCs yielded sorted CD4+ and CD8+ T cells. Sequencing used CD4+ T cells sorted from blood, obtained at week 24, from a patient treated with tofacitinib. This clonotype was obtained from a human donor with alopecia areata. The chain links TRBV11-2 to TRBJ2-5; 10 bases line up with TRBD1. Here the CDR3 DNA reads TGTGCCAGCAGCCGGGGACAGGGGAGCGAGACCCAGTACTTC. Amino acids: CASSRGQGSETQYF.